Presented here are 24 T cell receptor beta chains from one specimen sequenced in a study of identical twins. TCRdb redid the calling of the 5' RACE reads with MiXCR, one entry per CDR3 protein. The table records 1.5 million to 2 million distinct CDR3 sequences, less than 40% of them present only once. Sequences were obtained from cord blood. These TCRs come from a newborn girl in good health.

This clonotype was detected a few times. This rearrangement joins TRBV25-1 to TRBJ1-2, with TRBD1 as a possible D gene (5 bases). The CDR3 covers 16 residues. Trimming shortened V by 3 bases and J by 4 bases, and 18 bases separated the two germline ends. Looked up from germline, CDR1 is MGHDK and CDR2 is SYGVNS. The CDR3 region is CASSDLTAPLGYGYTF. The CDR3 DNA reads TGTGCCAGCAGTGACCTGACAGCCCCCCTGGGCTATGGCTACACCTTC.

This clonotype has a handful of counts. The chain recombines TRBV6-6 with TRBJ2-5; 10 bases map to TRBD1. The CDR3 length is 15 residues. Looked up from germline, CDR1 is MNHNY and CDR2 is SVGAGI (reference sequence). V lost 4 bases and J lost 7; bases outside the gene matches: 9. The CDR3 DNA reads as TGTGCCAGCAGTTTATGGGACAGGGGCGAAGGGACCCAGTACTTC. This translates into CASSLWDRGEGTQYF.

This clonotype showed up just a few times. The chain employs TRBV20-1 and TRBJ1-1, with D tentatively TRBD1 (6 bases). Germline CDR1 and CDR2: DFQATT and SNEGSKA (reference sequence). V gave up 4 bases and J gave up 6 bases, with 15 bases separating them. The CDR3 runs to 13 residues. The CDR3 sequence: CSATGRGGSEAFF. The CDR3, as DNA: TGCAGTGCTACCGGCAGGGGCGGATCTGAAGCTTTCTTT.

V gene TRBV20-1 combines with J gene TRBJ1-2; TRBD1 is a possible D gene (5 bases). There are 13 residues in the CDR3. V gave up 6 bases and J gave up 8 bases, with 19 bases separating them. Germline V gives CDR1 DFQATT, CDR2 SNEGSKA (reference sequence). The CDR3 protein is CSALGGLWMGYTF. The DNA of the CDR3 is TGCAGTGCACTCGGGGGACTCTGGATGGGCTACACCTTC.

This clonotype appeared many times. This sequence joins TRBV4-2 and TRBJ2-4; a possible D gene is TRBD1 (5 bases). The CDR3 extends over 12 amino acids. The V end lost 0 bases, the J end lost 8 bases, and 5 bases lay between the germline ends. Germline V gene lookup returns CDR1 LGHNA and CDR2 YNFKEQ. CDR3 nucleotide sequence: TGTGCCAGCAGCCAAGACAGGGACATTCAGTACTTC. Protein sequence: CASSQDRDIQYF.

This sequence joins TRBV2 and TRBJ1-1; the D is unclear. Germline V lookup: CDR1 SNHLY, CDR2 FYNNEI. This CDR3 region has 11 residues. V lost 6 bases and J lost 10, with 12 bases in between. The CDR3 is CASSRPDGAFF. The CDR3 DNA is TGTGCCAGCAGCCGTCCCGACGGAGCTTTCTTT.

CDR3 sequence (DNA): TGTGCCAGCAGCTTTCCCCAAGATACGCAGTATTTT. This codes for CASSFPQDTQYF. V is TRBV11-2 and J is TRBJ2-3, with D unclear. The CDR3 has 12 residues. Trimming removed 3 bases at V and 5 bases at J, with 6 bases between. Per germline, CDR1 SGHAT and CDR2 FQNNGV.

J is TRBJ2-5 and V is TRBV20-1, with 10 bases fitting TRBD2. From germline, CDR1 is DFQATT and CDR2 SNEGSKA (reference sequence). This CDR3 is 13 amino acids long. The CDR3 DNA reads as TGCAGCGCGGCTAGCGGGGGTCACAATGAGCAGTACTTC. This translates into CSAASGGHNEQYF.

The chain uses TRBV11-2 and TRBJ2-7; 8 bases are shared with TRBD2. Looked up from germline, CDR1 is SGHAT and CDR2 is FQNNGV. The CDR3 runs to 14 residues. Trimming took 8 bases from V and 3 from J; bases not matched to a gene: 9. This CDR3 is CASGLAGLVYEQYF. DNA of the CDR3: TGTGCCAGCGGGCTAGCGGGCCTCGTCTACGAGCAGTACTTC.

The chain carries TRBV20-1 and TRBJ2-5; no clear D gene. Trimming took 3 bases from V and 4 from J, leaving 18 bases between them. This CDR3 has 15 amino acids. Germline-derived CDR1 and CDR2 are DFQATT and SNEGSKA (reference sequence). CDR3 coding DNA: TGCAGTGCTAGCGGCCGGGTTCTCTTGACAGAGACCCAGTACTTC. Amino acids: CSASGRVLLTETQYF.

This chain connects TRBV28 to TRBJ1-4; 7 nucleotides match TRBD1. Germline-derived CDR1 and CDR2 are MDHEN and SYDVKM. This CDR3 region has 14 residues. The junction had 15 bases not matched to a gene; V was cut back by 5 bases and J by 15 bases. CDR3 amino acids: CASSGDREMKRVFF. The CDR3 DNA reads TGTGCCAGCAGTGGAGACAGGGAGATGAAAAGGGTGTTTTTT.

This clonotype was detected only a few times. This chain links TRBV11-2 with TRBJ2-3; D gene uncertain. The V gene's germline CDR1 is SGHAT and CDR2 FQNNGV. V dropped 1 base and J dropped 4 bases, with 9 bases sitting between them. The CDR3 sequence is 14 residues long. CDR3 region: CASSLARDPDTQYF. The CDR3 region has the DNA TGTGCCAGCAGCTTAGCCCGAGACCCAGATACGCAGTATTTT.

V gene TRBV10-3 combines with J gene TRBJ2-7; D is possibly TRBD2 (6 bases). V was trimmed by 2 bases and J by 6 bases, leaving 8 bases between them. Per germline, CDR1 ENHRY and CDR2 SYGVKD. The CDR3 covers 12 residues. CDR3 in DNA: TGTGCCATCAGTGAGGTAGCGGCCGAGCAGTACTTC. Translated: CAISEVAAEQYF.

The V call is TRBV20-1, the J call TRBJ2-1; TRBD2 agrees at 9 bases. This CDR3 is built from 15 residues. Trimming at V came to 0 bases and at J to 6 bases, leaving 6 bases not matched to a gene. CDR1 is DFQATT and CDR2 is SNEGSKA in the germline V gene (reference sequence). CDR3 sequence reads: CSARDSRGGTNEQFF. CDR3 DNA sequence: TGCAGTGCTAGAGATTCGCGGGGGGGCACCAATGAGCAGTTCTTC.

There are a few counts of this clonotype. V and J are TRBV5-1 and TRBJ2-7; 7 bases fit TRBD1. The CDR3 has 14 amino acids. The ends lost 4 bases at V and 2 bases at J; junction bases unmatched: 6. Germline V gene data show CDR1 as SGHRS and CDR2 as YFSETQ. The CDR3 DNA reads TGCGCCAGCAGCCAACAGGGGAACACCTACGAGCAGTACTTC. Its protein product is CASSQQGNTYEQYF.

This rearrangement joins TRBV6-5 to TRBJ2-3, with TRBD2 matching over 7 bases. The V gene's germline CDR1 is MNHEY and CDR2 SVGAGI. The ends lost 7 bases at V and 4 bases at J; junction bases unmatched: 5. The CDR3 is 13 residues long. CDR3 DNA sequence: TGTGCCAGCATCAAACGGGGGGCAGATACGCAGTATTTT. Protein: CASIKRGADTQYF.

J is TRBJ2-1 and V is TRBV20-1; TRBD2 is a possible D gene (6 bases). Trimming left V 1 base short and J 4 bases short, with 23 bases between. Germline CDR1 DFQATT, CDR2 SNEGSKA (reference sequence). The CDR3 spans 18 residues. CDR3 DNA: TGCAGTGCTAGAGTTTTTGGTGGGGGAGCGGGCAAATACAATGAGCAGTTCTTC. Translating it yields CSARVFGGGAGKYNEQFF.

The chain links TRBV6-1 to TRBJ2-7, with D uncertain. Germline V CDR1 and CDR2: MNHNS, SASEGT. Deletions cut 2 bases from V and 0 bases from J, with 11 bases between. The CDR3 spans 15 residues. As DNA, the CDR3 is TGTGCCAGCAGTGAAAGGGAAAACGGCTCCTACGAGCAGTACTTC. Protein product: CASSERENGSYEQYF.

V is TRBV20-1 and J is TRBJ2-5; the D is unclear. Trimming pared 5 bases from V and 1 base from J, leaving 8 bases between. The CDR3 consists of 12 residues. Germline V CDR1 and CDR2: DFQATT, SNEGSKA (reference sequence). The CDR3 region has the DNA TGCAGTGCTTGGACGCGCCAAGAGACCCAGTACTTC. Residues: CSAWTRQETQYF.

This chain links TRBV10-3 with TRBJ1-1, with 9 bases lining up with TRBD1. Germline assignment: CDR1 ENHRY and CDR2 SYGVKD. With 4 bases clipped from V and 5 bases from J, the junction kept 11 bases outside the gene matches. This CDR3 is built from 16 residues. CDR3 sequence (DNA): TGTGCCATCAGTGGAGGACAGGGGATCACGTCGACTGAAGCTTTCTTT. Translated, it gives CAISGGQGITSTEAFF.

This rearrangement joins TRBV7-2 to TRBJ2-3; D is uncertain. CDR1 SGHTA and CDR2 FQGNSA come from the germline V gene. CDR3 length: 12 residues. The V end lost 2 bases, the J end lost 6 bases, and 6 bases lay between the germline ends. CDR3 nucleotides: TGTGCCAGCAGCTTAATTTGGGATACGCAGTATTTT. Amino acids: CASSLIWDTQYF.

Comment on this clonotype: The germline gene is not matched at one end of the junction; a read error may be the cause. CDR3 in DNA: TGTGCCAGCAGTTTACTTGTTTCTAGCGGGAGAGACAATGAGCGGTTCTTC. This encodes CASSLLVSSGRDNERFF. V gene TRBV27 combines with J gene TRBJ2-1; 10 positions match TRBD2. Germline assignment: CDR1 MNHEY and CDR2 SMNVEV (reference sequence). CDR3 length: 17 amino acids.

This chain joins TRBV20-1 and TRBJ1-2; 7 bases fit TRBD1. Germline lookup yields CDR1 DFQATT and CDR2 SNEGSKA (reference sequence). V shed 1 base, J shed 5 bases, and the junction held 7 bases outside the gene matches. The CDR3 spans 14 residues. Here the CDR3 DNA reads TGCAGTGCTAGAGCTCCTAGGGGGCTTTATGGCTACACCTTC. It translates to CSARAPRGLYGYTF.

The V and J genes are TRBV11-2 and TRBJ2-7; D is unclear. This CDR3 is 16 amino acids long. Trimming pared 5 bases from V and 0 bases from J, leaving 17 bases between. The germline CDR1 and CDR2 sequences are SGHAT and FQNNGV. CDR3 nucleotide sequence: TGTGCCAGCAGCCGAACGGGTCTCCCCTACTCCTACGAGCAGTACTTC. It codes for CASSRTGLPYSYEQYF.